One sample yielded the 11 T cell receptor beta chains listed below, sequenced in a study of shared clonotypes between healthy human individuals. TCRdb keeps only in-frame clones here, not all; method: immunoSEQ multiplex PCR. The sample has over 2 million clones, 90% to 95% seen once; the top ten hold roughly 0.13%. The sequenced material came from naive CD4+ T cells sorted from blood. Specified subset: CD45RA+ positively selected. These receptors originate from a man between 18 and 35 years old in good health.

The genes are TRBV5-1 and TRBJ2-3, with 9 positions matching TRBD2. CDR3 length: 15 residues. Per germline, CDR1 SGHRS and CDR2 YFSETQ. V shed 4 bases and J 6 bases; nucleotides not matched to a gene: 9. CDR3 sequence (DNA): TGCGCCAGCAGCCGTAACGTAGCGGGGGCGGATACGCAGTATTTT. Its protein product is CASSRNVAGADTQYF.

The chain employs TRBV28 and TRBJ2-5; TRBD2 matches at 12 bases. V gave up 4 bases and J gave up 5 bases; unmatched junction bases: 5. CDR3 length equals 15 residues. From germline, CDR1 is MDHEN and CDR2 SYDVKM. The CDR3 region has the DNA TGTGCCAGCAGTTCTCTAGCGGGGGGGCTGGAGACCCAGTACTTC. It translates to CASSSLAGGLETQYF.

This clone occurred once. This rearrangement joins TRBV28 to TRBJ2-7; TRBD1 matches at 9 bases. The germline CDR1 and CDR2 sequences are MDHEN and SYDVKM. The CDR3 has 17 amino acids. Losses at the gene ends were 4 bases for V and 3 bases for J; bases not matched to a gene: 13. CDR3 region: CASSSSGLGQGRYEQYF. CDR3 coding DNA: TGTGCCAGCAGTTCCTCGGGCTTGGGACAGGGACGCTACGAGCAGTACTTC.

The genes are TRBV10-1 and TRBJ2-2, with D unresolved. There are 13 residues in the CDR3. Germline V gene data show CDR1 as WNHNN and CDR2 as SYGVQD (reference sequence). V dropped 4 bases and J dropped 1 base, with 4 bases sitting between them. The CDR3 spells CASSVKNTGELFF. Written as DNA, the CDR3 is TGCGCCAGCAGTGTAAAGAACACCGGGGAGCTGTTTTTT.

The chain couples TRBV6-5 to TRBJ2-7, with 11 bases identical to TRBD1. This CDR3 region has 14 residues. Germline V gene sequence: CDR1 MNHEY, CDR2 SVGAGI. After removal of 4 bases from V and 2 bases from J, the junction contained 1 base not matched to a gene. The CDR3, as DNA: TGTGCCAGCAGTTGGGGACAGGGGGCCTACGAGCAGTACTTC. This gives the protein CASSWGQGAYEQYF.

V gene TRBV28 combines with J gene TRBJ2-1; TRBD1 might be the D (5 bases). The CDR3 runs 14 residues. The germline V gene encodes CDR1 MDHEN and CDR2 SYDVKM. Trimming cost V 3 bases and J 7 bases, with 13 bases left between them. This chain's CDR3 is CASSFPPGSNEQFF. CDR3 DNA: TGTGCCAGCAGTTTCCCCCCAGGGTCGAATGAGCAGTTCTTC.

As DNA, the CDR3 is TGTGCCAGCAGGAGGGCCGATACTAATTCACCCCTCCACTTT. Translating it yields CASRRADTNSPLHF. The chain links TRBV2 to TRBJ1-6; D call uncertain. Between the trimmed V and J ends, which lost 6 bases and 6 bases, there was a span of 12 bases. Germline V gene sequence: CDR1 SNHLY, CDR2 FYNNEI. The CDR3 length is 14 residues.

This chain's CDR3 is CASSFATIGELFF. In DNA form, the CDR3 reads TGTGCCAGCAGTTTCGCCACCATCGGGGAGCTGTTTTTT. The chain links TRBV27 to TRBJ2-2; D gene unclear. Germline-derived CDR1 and CDR2 are MNHEY and SMNVEV (reference sequence). The CDR3 totals 13 residues. Trimming cost V 3 bases and J 7 bases, with 9 bases left between them.

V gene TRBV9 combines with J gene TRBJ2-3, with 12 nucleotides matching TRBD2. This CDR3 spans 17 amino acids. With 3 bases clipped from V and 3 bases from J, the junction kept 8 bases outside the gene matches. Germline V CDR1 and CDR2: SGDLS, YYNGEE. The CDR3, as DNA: TGTGCCAGCAGCGCTTACTCTAGCGGGGGGGCGACAGATACGCAGTATTTT. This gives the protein CASSAYSSGGATDTQYF.

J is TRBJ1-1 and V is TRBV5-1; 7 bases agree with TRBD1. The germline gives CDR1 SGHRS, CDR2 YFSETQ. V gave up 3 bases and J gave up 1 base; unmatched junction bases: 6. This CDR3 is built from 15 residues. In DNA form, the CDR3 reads TGCGCCAGCAGCTCGGGACAGCCCGGGAACACTGAAGCTTTCTTT. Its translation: CASSSGQPGNTEAFF.

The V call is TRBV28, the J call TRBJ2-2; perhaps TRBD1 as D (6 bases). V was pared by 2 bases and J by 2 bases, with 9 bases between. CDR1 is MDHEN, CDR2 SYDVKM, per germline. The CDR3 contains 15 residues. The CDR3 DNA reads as TGTGCCAGCAGTTTACAGGACAGAAACACCGGGGAGCTGTTTTTT. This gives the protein CASSLQDRNTGELFF.